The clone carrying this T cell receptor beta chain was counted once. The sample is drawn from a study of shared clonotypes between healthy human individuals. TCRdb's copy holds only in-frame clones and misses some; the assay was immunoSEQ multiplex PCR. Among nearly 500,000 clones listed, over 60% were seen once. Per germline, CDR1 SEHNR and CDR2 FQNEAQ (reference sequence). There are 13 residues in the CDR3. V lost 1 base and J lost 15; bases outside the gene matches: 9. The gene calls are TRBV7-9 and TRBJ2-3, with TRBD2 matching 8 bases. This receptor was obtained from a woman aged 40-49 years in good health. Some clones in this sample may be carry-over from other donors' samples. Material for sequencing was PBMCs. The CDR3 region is CASSLDGASGPYF. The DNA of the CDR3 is TGTGCCAGCAGCTTAGACGGCGCTAGCGGGCCATATTTT. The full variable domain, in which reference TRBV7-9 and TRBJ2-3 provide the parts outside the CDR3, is DTGVSQNPRHKITKRGQNVTFRCDPISEHNRLYWYRQTLGQGPEFLTYFQNEAQLEKSRLLSDRFSAERPKGSFSTLEIQRTEQGDSAMYLCASSLDGASGPYFGPGTRLTVL.